This paragraph covers one TCR beta chain sequence. V gave up 2 bases and J gave up 4 bases, with 21 bases separating them. CDR1 and CDR2 from the germline V gene are SEHNR and FQNEAQ (reference sequence). This CDR3 contains 18 residues. The data were obtained in a study of OX40 agonist ivuxolimab in advanced cancers. Libraries were prepared by immunoSEQ multiplex PCR; TCRdb keeps only in-frame clonotypes and omits some of them. This repertoire shows roughly 60,000 clones, about 83% found once; its top ten account for approximately 4.4%. This rearrangement joins TRBV7-9 to TRBJ1-5; D might be TRBD1 (6 bases). This receptor was obtained from an adult with an advanced solid tumor such as melanoma, head and neck, liver or kidney cancer. The sample in question was CD4+ or CD8+ T cells sorted from blood, obtained in a trial of the OX40 agonist ivuxolimab. In DNA, the CDR3 is TGTGCCAGCAGCTTAATCGGGGCGCCAACAGGGCCGAATCAGCCCCAGCATTTT. The encoded protein is CASSLIGAPTGPNQPQHF.